The sample holds many counts of the clone carrying this T cell receptor (beta chain). This record comes from a study of T-cell reconstitution after alpha-beta-depleted transplantation in children. The V segment lost 3 bases and the J segment 5 bases; nucleotides outside the gene matches: 7. This CDR3 contains 15 residues. Per germline, CDR1 SGDLS and CDR2 YYNGEE. The TCRbeta library incorporated unique molecular identifiers. Via MiXCR, TCRdb re-called the PCR reads, giving one row per CDR3 protein. The sample shows fewer than 400,000 distinct CDR3 sequences, over 20% of them seen only once. The chain uses TRBV9 and TRBJ2-1, with 8 bases that match TRBD2. The material sequenced was PBMCs from the stem cell graft donor, taken from the stem cell graft. This receptor was taken from a human donor who donated a stem cell graft to a child with acute myeloid leukemia. The CDR3 DNA reads as TGTGCCAGCAGCGCTCAGCGGGAGATCCACAATGAGCAGTTCTTC. The encoded protein is CASSAQREIHNEQFF.